This entry is about one T cell receptor (beta chain). Authors' analysis steps: Counts of nucleated cells, estimated from reference gene primer amplification, were obtained. TCRdb keeps only in-frame clones here, not all; method: immunoSEQ multiplex PCR. D and trimming were read from the DNA, whereas the V and J calls and clone size are those reported in that table. The sample lists approximately 330,000 clones, 86% occurring once. This sample is drawn from a study of blood T cell repertoires in COVID-19. Study-level background: Sites across the United States, Italy and Spain contributed samples from acute and convalescent COVID-19. T cells, B-cell-depleted T cells, or PBMCs provided the cDNA or gDNA that served as material.

V was trimmed by 0 bases and J by 6 bases, leaving 11 bases between them. This CDR3 is 14 amino acids long. CDR1 and CDR2 from the germline V gene are MNHEY and SVGEGT. The sequence was collected from a middle-aged woman with acute COVID-19. Sequencing used PBMCs or T cells enriched from blood (not recorded which). The chain uses TRBV6-2 or TRBV6-3 and TRBJ1-1; no clear D gene. The CDR3 sequence is CASSYSRGGAEAFF. Here the CDR3 DNA reads TGTGCCAGCAGTTACTCCCGGGGAGGAGCTGAAGCTTTCTTT.